Shown below are 16 T cell receptor beta chains from a single sample sequenced in a study of identical twins. One entry per CDR3 protein results from TCRdb running MiXCR on the 5' RACE reads. The sample has roughly 1.6 million distinct CDR3 sequences, more than 30% seen once; the top ten hold about 0.25%. The sequenced material came from cord blood. The receptors were gathered from a newborn girl in good health.

This clonotype occurred many times. The V and J genes are TRBV4-2 and TRBJ1-2; no reliable D call. CDR1 is LGHNA and CDR2 is YNFKEQ in the germline V gene. The CDR3 covers 14 residues. V lost 0 bases, J lost 4 bases, and 9 bases lay in between. The CDR3 nucleotides read TGTGCCAGCAGCCAAGATAAGCTAAGCTATGGCTACACCTTC. Protein: CASSQDKLSYGYTF.

This chain uses TRBV10-2 with TRBJ2-7, with 7 bases that match TRBD2. The CDR3 runs 13 residues. The V gene's germline CDR1 is WSHSY and CDR2 SAAADI. With 7 bases clipped from V and 1 base from J, the junction kept 4 bases outside the gene matches. The CDR3 DNA sequence: TGCGCCAGCAAGCGGGACGTTTCCTACGAGCAGTACTTC. As protein: CASKRDVSYEQYF.

The chain employs TRBV20-1 and TRBJ1-6; D gene ambiguous. The germline V and J ends were trimmed by 5 bases and 3 bases, with 2 bases remaining between them. Germline V gene sequence: CDR1 DFQATT, CDR2 SNEGSKA (reference sequence). The CDR3 extends over 11 amino acids. The CDR3 coding sequence is TGCAGTGCTCACTATAATTCACCCCTCCACTTT. Amino acid sequence: CSAHYNSPLHF.

This clonotype has only a few counts. This chain joins TRBV27 and TRBJ1-5, with D uncertain. Trimming stripped 3 bases from V and 4 bases from J, with 7 bases between. Germline assignment: CDR1 MNHEY and CDR2 SMNVEV (reference sequence). The CDR3 extends over 13 amino acids. The CDR3 loop reads CASSFTENQPQHF. The CDR3 DNA reads as TGTGCCAGCAGTTTCACGGAGAATCAGCCCCAGCATTTT.

The V and J genes are TRBV27 and TRBJ2-3; D unresolved. Per the germline V gene, CDR1 is MNHEY and CDR2 is SMNVEV (reference sequence). V lost 8 bases, J lost 6 bases, and 18 bases lay in between. The CDR3 has 14 residues. The CDR3 protein is CASGDRTPRDTQYF. In DNA, the CDR3 is TGTGCCAGCGGTGATCGGACCCCGAGGGATACGCAGTATTTT.

The table lists this clonotype with a few counts. The CDR3 DNA sequence: TGTGCCAGCGCCGGCGAGAGCTCCTATAATTCACCCCTCCACTTT. Translating it yields CASAGESSYNSPLHF. The chain recombines TRBV2 with TRBJ1-6; D is ambiguous. Trimming removed 8 bases from V and 0 bases from J, with 11 bases in between. This CDR3 spans 15 amino acids. Germline V gene lookup returns CDR1 SNHLY and CDR2 FYNNEI. The whole variable domain, remainder taken from reference TRBV2 and TRBJ1-6, is EPEVTQTPSHQVTQMGQEVILRCVPISNHLYFYWYRQILGQKVEFLVSFYNNEISEKSEIFDDQFSVERPDGSNFTLKIRSTKLEDSAMYFCASAGESSYNSPLHFGNGTRLTVT.

V and J are TRBV10-3 and TRBJ2-5; D gene unclear. CDR3 length: 17 residues. Germline loops: CDR1 ENHRY, CDR2 SYGVKD. V gave up 0 bases and J gave up 1 base, with 15 bases separating them. As DNA, the CDR3 is TGTGCCATCAGTGAGTCGATGCGGCGCACGGTCCAAGAGACCCAGTACTTC. Its protein product is CAISESMRRTVQETQYF.

This clonotype was found a few times. The chain uses TRBV3-1 and TRBJ2-1; no clear D. The CDR3 has 12 amino acids. V lost 6 bases and J lost 5, with 8 bases in between. Germline V CDR1 and CDR2: LGHDT, YNNKEL (reference sequence). This chain's CDR3 is CASSGGDNEQFF. The CDR3 nucleotides are TGTGCCAGCAGTGGCGGAGACAATGAGCAGTTCTTC.

In this sample, this clonotype turned up many times. A read error may produce the germline difference seen at one junction end. This chain links TRBV5-1 with TRBJ1-1; the D is unclear. Germline loops: CDR1 SGHRS, CDR2 YFSETQ. The CDR3 extends over 14 amino acids. CDR3 sequence reads: CASSLGRVNTEAFF. The DNA of the CDR3 is TGTGCCAGCAGCTTAGGGCGGGTGAACACTGAAGCTTTCTTT.

CDR3 in amino acids: CASSLQRAASSYNEQFF. The CDR3 DNA reads TGCGCCAGCAGCCTGCAACGTGCGGCAAGCTCCTACAATGAGCAGTTCTTC. V gene TRBV5-1 combines with J gene TRBJ2-1; no clear D. V was pared by 4 bases and J by 0 bases, with 17 bases between. The germline gives CDR1 SGHRS, CDR2 YFSETQ. This CDR3 contains 17 residues.

As for this clonotype: Compared with germline, one end of the junction differs, possibly owing to a read error. The chain is built from TRBV28 and TRBJ2-5, with D possibly matching TRBD1 (8 bases). The CDR3 covers 15 residues. Germline CDR1 and CDR2: MDHEN and SYDVKM. CDR3 in amino acids: CAGSSGTGQQETQYF. Written as DNA, the CDR3 is TGTGCCGGCAGCAGCGGGACAGGCCAACAAGAGACCCAGTACTTC.

The chain carries TRBV20-1 and TRBJ2-4; D may be TRBD2 (5 bases). The length of the CDR3 is 16 residues. Germline CDR1 and CDR2: DFQATT and SNEGSKA (reference sequence). Trimming shortened V by 3 bases and J by 0 bases, and 15 bases separated the two germline ends. CDR3 in DNA: TGCAGTGCTAGCCCGACTAATACCCTAGCCAAAAACATTCAGTACTTC. The encoded protein is CSASPTNTLAKNIQYF.

J is TRBJ1-4 and V is TRBV20-1; no reliable D call. This CDR3 has 14 residues. CDR1 and CDR2 from the germline V gene are DFQATT and SNEGSKA (reference sequence). V lost 4 bases, J lost 2 bases, and 11 bases lay in between. The CDR3 here is CSATWTATNEKLFF. Here the CDR3 DNA reads TGCAGTGCTACCTGGACTGCGACTAATGAAAAACTGTTTTTT.

This clonotype was observed a handful of times. The chain links TRBV6-6 to TRBJ2-1; TRBD2 matches 10 bases. Germline trimming cut 6 bases from V and 1 base from J; bases unmatched to any gene: 6. The CDR3 spans 16 residues. In germline, CDR1 is MNHNY, CDR2 SVGAGI (reference sequence). The CDR3 loop reads CASSYNSGRSYNEQFF. CDR3 nucleotide sequence: TGTGCCAGCAGCTATAATAGCGGGAGGTCCTACAATGAGCAGTTCTTC.

This clonotype has a handful of counts. The J gene is TRBJ2-6, the V gene TRBV28; D is unclear. Germline values: CDR1 MDHEN, CDR2 SYDVKM. V was shortened by 3 bases and J by 1 base, with 10 bases between the two germline ends. The CDR3 has 16 amino acids. CDR3 coding DNA: TGTGCCAGCAGTTTCTCCGGTTATTCTGGGGCCAACGTCCTGACTTTC. It yields the protein CASSFSGYSGANVLTF.

The chain links TRBV20-1 to TRBJ2-4, with TRBD1 identical over 7 bases. The germline V gene encodes CDR1 DFQATT and CDR2 SNEGSKA (reference sequence). The CDR3 consists of 15 residues. Trimming at V came to 1 base and at J to 0 bases, leaving 3 bases not matched to a gene. CDR3 nucleotides: TGCAGTGCTAGAGTATACAGGGGAGCCAAAAACATTCAGTACTTC. It translates to CSARVYRGAKNIQYF.